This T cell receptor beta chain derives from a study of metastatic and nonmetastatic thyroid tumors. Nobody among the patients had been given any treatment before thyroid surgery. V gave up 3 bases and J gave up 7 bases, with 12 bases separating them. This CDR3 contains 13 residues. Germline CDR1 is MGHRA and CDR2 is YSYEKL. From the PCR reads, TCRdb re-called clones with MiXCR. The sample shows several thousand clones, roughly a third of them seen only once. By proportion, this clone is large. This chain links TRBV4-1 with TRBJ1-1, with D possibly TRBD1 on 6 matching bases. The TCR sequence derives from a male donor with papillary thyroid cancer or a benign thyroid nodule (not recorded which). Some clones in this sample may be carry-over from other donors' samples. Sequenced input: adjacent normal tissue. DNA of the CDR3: TGCGCCAGCAGCCAGGGGGCTCGTGTTGAAGCTTTCTTT. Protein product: CASSQGARVEAFF.